This T cell receptor (beta chain) was recorded in a study of blood T cells in healthy people across ages (dated by TCRdb to the mid-2010s). Concerning the study at large: In model experiments, roughly one uniquely barcoded TCR beta cDNA molecule per two T cells was captured by template switching. Age-related changes in TCR beta repertoire diversity were measured in the study by deep sequencing normalized with unique cDNA molecular identifiers. Using the same blood draw, the study looked at two additional independent replicas of 1 million unique cDNA reads for two donors, one aged 18 to 30 and the other aged 80 or older. Four age groups were formed from the donors: young (average approximately 15 years), middle-aged (just under 40), aged (around 68) and long-lived (more than 75). Study-wide conclusions, independent of this receptor: Compared with the aged group, more naive CD4+ T cells, fewer expanded clones and increased TCR diversity were shown by the long-lived group, suggesting age selection. Total diversity estimates from one million sequenced T cells were considered lower bounds and underestimates. The percentage of naive T cells measured by flow cytometry correlated strongly with observed TCR beta diversity. Donor CMV infection status was unknown, potentially confounding age-related changes in expanded clonotypes. As age increased, observed TCR beta diversity per million T cells dropped in a roughly linear way, and a significant reduction was already evident by age approximately 40. Conclusive comparison of naive and antigen-experienced compartments was prevented by the profiling of bulk unsorted PBMCs.

V lost 3 bases and J lost 4 bases; the stretch between them is 12 bases long. CDR1 and CDR2, looked up from the germline V gene (reference sequence), are SEHNR and FQNEAQ. The CDR3, from cysteine to phenylalanine, totals 14 residues. Only the CDR3 region is kept as DNA, spanning 42 bases read in frame from base 1. Regarding this clonotype: No antigen is known for it. Within one base of it there is no much larger clone, and no base qualities were kept.

The library was built by means of 5' RACE. TCRdb records Illumina HiSeq 2500 as the sequencer. A second PCR of about 6 to 11 cycles was performed with a sample-barcoded 5' primer and a J-beta primer mix. A unique molecular identifier was introduced onto each TCR beta cDNA molecule by a template-switch 5' adaptor carrying 12 random nucleotides. At least 2.5 million CDR3-containing paired-end reads were obtained from each sample. The Mint cDNA synthesis kit, primed by a TRBC-specific oligonucleotide, was used to synthesize first-strand cDNA from all RNA. All cDNA was treated with uracil-DNA glycosylase and then went through a first 18-cycle PCR with the universal primers M1SS and BC2_uni_R. Per the source publication's procedure: Each sample was normalized by randomly selecting 1 million high-quality reads, each carrying a distinct molecular identifier. Instead of being binned into consensus sequences, reads that shared molecular identifiers were thrown out. CDR3 identification, clonotype clustering and error correction used MiTCR with a Q25 quality threshold and the strictest error-elimination algorithm. Lower-bound total TCR beta diversity was estimated with a nonparametric unseen species model using Euler transformation. TCRdb ran its own pipeline on the public reads, namely fastp trimming at Q25 and MiXCR clone calling, and kept in-frame beta chains. CDR3 protein sequences are deduplicated, and each keeps its most common genes and DNA. The V and J calls and clone size are TCRdb's, not the authors'. This sample holds approximately 780,000 distinct CDR3 sequences; roughly 26% were observed only once. The ten largest clones take up around 2.9% of the sample.

Systemically healthy Caucasian individuals from Russia, 35 to 50 in total and aged about 6 to 90 years, were included as donors. Around 10 milliliters of peripheral blood were collected from each donor into EDTA-treated Vacutainer tubes. Ficoll-Paque density-gradient centrifugation was used to isolate PBMCs, with at least 7 million obtained per sample. Trizol reagent was used to extract total RNA from the PBMCs, yielding at least 5.5 micrograms per sample. Naive CD45RAhigh/CD27high T cell percentages were measured by flow cytometry on a PBMC aliquot from every donor. The data also belong to a second study, concerning T cells of mothers and their children. The second paper states: Nine systemically healthy Caucasian individuals served as donors, namely three mothers together with their six children. cDNA synthesis used all of the extracted RNA, with roughly 1.5 ug of RNA in each 15 ul reaction. In the second PCR, the M1S primer introduced both the sample barcodes and 2-4 random nucleotides. Over 9 million TCR beta CDR3 reads came from each mother, compared with some 3 million reads from each child. TCR recombination output is similarly shaped by thymic selection in related and unrelated pairs, with a minor effect exerted by inherited differences. Normalized repertoire overlap was always slightly but never significantly higher in related than unrelated mother-child pairs. Persistent microchimeric T cell clones were not detected, at a sensitivity of approximately 93 clones per million clonotypes. Deep NGS was used in the study to compare the TCR beta repertoires of mothers and children and to look for features that separate related mother-child pairs from unrelated individuals. Mothers averaged roughly 36 +/- 4 years of age and children averaged about 10 +/- 4 years. After adapter ligation was performed with NEBNext reagents, the libraries were sequenced on an Illumina HiSeq 2000 with 100+100 nt paired-end reads. Mother and child libraries were prepared a month apart and sequenced in separate runs to prevent cross-contamination. For each donor, somewhere between roughly 450,000 and 2,100,000 distinct TCR beta clonotypes were identified. Naive TCR beta clonotypes were estimated from low-frequency clonotypes matched to each donor's FACS-determined naive share, without sorting.

The sequenced sample consisted of blood. The receptor was derived from a boy younger than 18 in good health. The receptor chain draws on TRBV7-9 and TRBJ1-1, with the identity of the D gene unclear. The CDR3 has the sequence CASSFGDAITEAFF. The DNA is as follows: TGTGCCAGCAGCTTTGGGGATGCGATCACTGAAGCTTTCTTT.